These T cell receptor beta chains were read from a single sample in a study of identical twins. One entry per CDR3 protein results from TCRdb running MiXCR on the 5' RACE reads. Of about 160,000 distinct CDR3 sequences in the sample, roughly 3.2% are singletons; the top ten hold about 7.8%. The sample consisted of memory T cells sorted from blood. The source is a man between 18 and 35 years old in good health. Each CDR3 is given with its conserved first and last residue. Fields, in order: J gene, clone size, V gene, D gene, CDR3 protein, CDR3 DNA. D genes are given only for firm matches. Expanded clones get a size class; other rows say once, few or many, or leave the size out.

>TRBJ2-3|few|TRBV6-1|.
CATIQGGTDTQYF
TGTGCCACTATCCAGGGGGGAACAGATACGCAGTATTTT
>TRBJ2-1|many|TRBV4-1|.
CASSQTKVREQFF
TGCGCCAGCAGCCAAACAAAGGTTCGTGAGCAGTTCTTC
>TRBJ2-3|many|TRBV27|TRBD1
CASSFGRGSTDTQYF
TGTGCCAGCAGTTTTGGCAGGGGGTCCACAGATACGCAGTATTTT
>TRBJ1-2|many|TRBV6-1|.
CASSGDSNYGYTF
TGTGCCAGCAGTGGAGACAGCAACTATGGCTACACCTTC
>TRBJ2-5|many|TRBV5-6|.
CASSTLGESSETQYF
TGTGCCAGCTCCACTCTTGGGGAGAGTTCGGAGACCCAGTACTTC
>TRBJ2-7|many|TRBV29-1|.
CSVDVDYEQYF
TGCAGCGTTGATGTTGATTACGAGCAGTACTTC
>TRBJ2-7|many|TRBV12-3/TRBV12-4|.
CASNEQYF
TGTGCCAGCAACGAGCAGTACTTC
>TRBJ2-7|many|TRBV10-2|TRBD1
CASLGTDYEQYF
TGCGCCAGCTTGGGGACAGACTACGAGCAGTACTTC
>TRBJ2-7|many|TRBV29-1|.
CSVAGTHSYEQYF
TGCAGCGTTGCCGGGACTCACTCCTACGAGCAGTACTTC
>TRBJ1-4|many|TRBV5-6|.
CASSLERNPNEKLFF
TGTGCCAGCAGCTTAGAACGGAACCCTAATGAAAAACTGTTTTTT
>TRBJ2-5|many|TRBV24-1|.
CATSDPLPEETQYF
TGTGCCACCAGTGATCCCCTTCCTGAAGAGACCCAGTACTTC
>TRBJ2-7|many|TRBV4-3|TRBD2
CASSQSSGRGDEQYF
TGCGCCAGCAGCCAATCTAGCGGGAGGGGGGACGAGCAGTACTTC
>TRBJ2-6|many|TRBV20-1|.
CSARDRTRANVLTF
TGCAGTGCTAGAGATAGGACGCGGGCCAACGTCCTGACTTTC
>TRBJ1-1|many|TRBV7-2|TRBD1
CASRPGTGNPTEAFF
TGTGCCAGCAGACCCGGGACAGGAAACCCCACTGAAGCTTTCTTT
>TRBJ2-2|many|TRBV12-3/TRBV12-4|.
CASAPDLAVPNTGELFF
TGTGCCAGCGCCCCGGATCTTGCGGTCCCGAACACCGGGGAGCTGTTTTTT
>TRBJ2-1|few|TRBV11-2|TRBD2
CASSLYGRVTSSYNEQFF
TGTGCCAGCAGCTTATATGGGAGGGTAACGAGCTCCTACAATGAGCAGTTCTTC
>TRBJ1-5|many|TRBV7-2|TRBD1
CASSLSLDRGKPQHF
TGTGCCAGCAGCTTAAGTCTAGACAGGGGAAAGCCCCAGCATTTT
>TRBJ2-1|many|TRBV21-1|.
CASSEGPSLSSYNEQFF
TGTGCCAGCAGCGAGGGACCGTCCCTTAGCTCCTACAATGAGCAGTTCTTC
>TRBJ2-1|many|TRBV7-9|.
CASSRDTPFGNEQFF
TGTGCCAGCAGCCGAGACACTCCCTTTGGGAATGAGCAGTTCTTC
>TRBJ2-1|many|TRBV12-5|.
CASGLRGSSYNEQFF
TGTGCTAGTGGTCTTAGAGGATCCTCCTACAATGAGCAGTTCTTC
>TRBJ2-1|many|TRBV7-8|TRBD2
CASSVVVGGPGEQFF
TGTGCCAGCAGCGTCGTAGTGGGAGGGCCGGGTGAGCAGTTCTTC
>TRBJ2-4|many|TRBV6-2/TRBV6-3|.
CASSLGRSGKNIQYF
TGTGCCAGCAGTCTCGGTCGAAGTGGCAAAAACATTCAGTACTTC
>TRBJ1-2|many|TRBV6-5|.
CASSSWGRLANYGYTF
TGTGCCAGCAGTTCGTGGGGGCGCCTAGCTAACTATGGCTACACCTTC
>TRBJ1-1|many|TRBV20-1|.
CSVLITEAFF
TGCAGTGTCCTGATCACTGAAGCTTTCTTT
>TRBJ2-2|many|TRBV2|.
CASGVGDNTGELFF
TGTGCCAGCGGGGTAGGGGATAACACCGGGGAGCTGTTTTTT
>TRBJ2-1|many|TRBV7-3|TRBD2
CASSERGSYNEQFF
TGTGCCAGCAGCGAGCGGGGGTCCTACAATGAGCAGTTCTTC
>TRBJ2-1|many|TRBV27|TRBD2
CAIGLDSGEQFF
TGTGCCATCGGACTAGATTCCGGTGAGCAGTTCTTC
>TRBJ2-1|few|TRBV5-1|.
CASRGDNEQFF
TGCGCCAGCAGGGGGGACAATGAGCAGTTCTTC
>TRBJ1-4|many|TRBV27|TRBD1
CASTSGTATNEKLFF
TGTGCCAGCACCTCAGGGACAGCGACTAATGAAAAACTGTTTTTT
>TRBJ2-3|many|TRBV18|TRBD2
CASSPLGAGEVGTDTQYF
TGTGCCAGCTCACCCCTCGGAGCGGGAGAGGTCGGCACAGATACGCAGTATTTT
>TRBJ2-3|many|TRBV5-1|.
CASSLLGSDTQYF
TGCGCCAGCAGCTTGCTAGGATCAGATACGCAGTATTTT
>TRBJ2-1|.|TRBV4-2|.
CASSQEGTGNNEQFF
TGTGCCAGCAGCCAAGAAGGGACGGGGAACAATGAGCAGTTCTTC
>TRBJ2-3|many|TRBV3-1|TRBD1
CASSQDRVWSTDTQYF
TGTGCCAGCAGCCAGGACAGGGTATGGTCGACAGATACGCAGTATTTT